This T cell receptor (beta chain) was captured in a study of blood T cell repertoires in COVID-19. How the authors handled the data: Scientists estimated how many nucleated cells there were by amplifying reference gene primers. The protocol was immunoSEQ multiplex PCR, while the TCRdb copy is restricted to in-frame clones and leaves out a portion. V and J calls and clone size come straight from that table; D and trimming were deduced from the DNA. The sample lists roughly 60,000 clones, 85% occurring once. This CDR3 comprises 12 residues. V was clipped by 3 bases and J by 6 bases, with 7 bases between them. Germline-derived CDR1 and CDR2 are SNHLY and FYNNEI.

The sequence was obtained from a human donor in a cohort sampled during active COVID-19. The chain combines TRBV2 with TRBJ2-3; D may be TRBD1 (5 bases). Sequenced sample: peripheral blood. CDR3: CASSDRADTQYF. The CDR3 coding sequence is TGTGCCAGCAGTGACAGGGCTGATACGCAGTATTTT. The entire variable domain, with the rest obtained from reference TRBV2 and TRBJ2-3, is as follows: EPEVTQTPSHQVTQMGQEVILRCVPISNHLYFYWYRQILGQKVEFLVSFYNNEISEKSEIFDDQFSVERPDGSNFTLKIRSTKLEDSAMYFCASSDRADTQYFGPGTRLTVL.